The rows below give T cell receptor beta chains drawn from one sample of a study of identifying expanded T cells in peripheral blood. The repertoire was sequenced with immunoSEQ multiplex PCR; TCRdb's copy has only in-frame clones and lacks some. The sample contains about 98,000 clones, about nine tenths of which appear only once. Material for sequencing was blood. The source is a person aged 18 to 75 in good health. The CDR3 runs from the conserved cysteine through the conserved F or W. Fields, in order: V gene, J gene, CDR3 length, D gene, clone size, CDR3 protein, CDR3 DNA. D genes are given only for firm matches. Only some rows state a clone size, as once, few, many or a class for expanded clones.

>TRBV11-2|TRBJ2-7|16|TRBD2|-
CASSLQLGSGIYEQYF
TGTGCCAGCAGCTTACAATTAGGTAGCGGGATTTACGAGCAGTACTTC
>TRBV18|TRBJ1-5|15|-|-
CASSPTQSTNQPQHF
TGTGCCAGCTCACCGACGCAGAGTACCAATCAGCCCCAGCATTTT
>TRBV2|TRBJ2-3|12|-|-
CASRGGGDTQYF
TGTGCCAGCAGGGGCGGAGGGGATACGCAGTATTTT
>TRBV5-1|TRBJ2-5|15|-|-
CASSLVVRSGETQYF
TGCGCCAGCAGCTTGGTTGTTCGGTCCGGAGAGACCCAGTACTTC
>TRBV7-9|TRBJ1-1|14|-|-
CASSLAGVHTEAFF
TGTGCCAGCAGCTTAGCGGGGGTGCACACTGAAGCTTTCTTT
>TRBV7-2|TRBJ2-7|15|-|few
CASSLSAVGIYEQYF
TGTGCCAGCAGCTTAAGTGCAGTAGGGATCTACGAGCAGTACTTC
>TRBV9|TRBJ1-2|14|TRBD1|-
CASSPTGQAYGYTF
TGTGCCAGCAGCCCCACGGGACAGGCATATGGCTACACCTTC
>TRBV4-2|TRBJ2-2|16|-|-
CASSQEAVTLTGELFF
TGTGCCAGCAGCCAAGAGGCGGTGACATTGACCGGGGAGCTGTTTTTT
>TRBV27|TRBJ2-7|15|-|-
CASSSVSGGPYEQYF
TGTGCCAGCAGTTCTGTTTCTGGCGGACCCTACGAGCAGTACTTC
>TRBV20-1|TRBJ2-7|11|-|-
CSAPQNYEQYF
TGCAGTGCACCCCAAAACTACGAGCAGTACTTC
>TRBV19|TRBJ2-1|13|-|once
CASSTPQGNEQFF
TGTGCCAGTAGTACCCCCCAGGGCAATGAGCAGTTCTTC